Listed here are 9 T cell receptor beta chains from one sample, sequenced in a study of T cell repertoires in cytomegalovirus infection. The antigens of these receptors remain unknown. TCRdb re-called the reads through MiXCR, storing one row per CDR3 protein. Of some 310,000 distinct CDR3 sequences listed, roughly 25% are singletons. Sample: cultured PBMCs, taken from culture after CMV antigen stimulation. The source is a human donor in good health (CMV status not recorded). Some clones in this sample may be carry-over from other donors' samples.

This clonotype occurred a few times. The genes are TRBV20-1 and TRBJ2-2; D is unclear. The V gene's germline CDR1 is DFQATT and CDR2 SNEGSKA (reference sequence). The length of the CDR3 is 14 residues. The CDR3 coding sequence is TGCAGGACTCCACCCCGAACGAGATCCGGGGAGCTGTTTTTT. This encodes CRTPPRTRSGELFF.

V gene TRBV20-1 combines with J gene TRBJ2-7; D is unresolved. The CDR3 consists of 13 residues. The V gene's germline CDR1 is DFQATT and CDR2 SNEGSKA (reference sequence). V shed 3 bases and J shed 2 bases, with 11 bases lying between them. The CDR3 loop is CSASSPTTYEQYF. The DNA of the CDR3 is TGCAGTGCTAGTAGTCCTACCACCTACGAGCAGTACTTC.

The rearrangement joins TRBV4-3 to TRBJ2-7; no reliable D call. Germline V CDR1 and CDR2: LGHNA, YSLEER. The V and J ends lost 4 bases and 4 bases respectively, with 14 bases between them. This CDR3 contains 14 residues. The CDR3 spells CASSPSLSAYEQYV. DNA of the CDR3: TGCGCCAGCAGCCCCTCTCTGAGTGCTTACGAGCAGTACGTC.

At least ten counts were recorded for this clonotype. This chain uses TRBV7-2 with TRBJ2-7; D unresolved. The V and J ends lost 5 bases and 2 bases respectively, with 22 bases between them. CDR1 and CDR2 (germline): SGHTA, FQGNSA. The CDR3 contains 17 residues. CDR3 DNA: TGTGCCAGCAGCCATATCAAATCCGGACCCGTCACCTACGAGCAGTACTTC. Translated: CASSHIKSGPVTYEQYF.

This clonotype was found a few times. This chain connects TRBV5-6 to TRBJ2-1; D is ambiguous. From germline, CDR1 is SGHDT and CDR2 YYEEEE. Trimming took 0 bases from V and 11 from J, leaving 6 bases between them. This CDR3 is built from 11 residues. CDR3 coding DNA: TGTGCCAGCAGCTTGGACATAAAGCAGTTCTTC. Translation: CASSLDIKQFF. Filled out from reference TRBV5-6 and TRBJ2-1, the complete variable domain reads DAGVTQSPTHLIKTRGQQVTLRCSPKSGHDTVSWYQQALGQGPQFIFQYYEEEERQRGNFPDRFSGHQFPNYSSELNVNALLLGDSALYLCASSLDIKQFFGPGTRLTVL.

V and J are TRBV11-1 and TRBJ1-1; a weak D match, TRBD1 (6 bases). With 5 bases removed from V and 9 bases from J, the gap between germline ends came to 16 bases. Per the germline V gene, CDR1 is SGHAT and CDR2 is FQDESV (reference sequence). The CDR3 consists of 13 residues. CDR3 in DNA: TGTGCCAGCAGCCCAAACCTGGACAGCCAAGCTTTCTTT. This encodes CASSPNLDSQAFF.

This clonotype showed up just a few times. This chain connects TRBV28 to TRBJ1-5; a weak D match, TRBD1 (5 bases). This CDR3 is built from 14 residues. Germline CDR1 MDHEN, CDR2 SYDVKM. The V gene lost 3 bases and the J gene lost 6 bases, with 12 bases spanning the gap. CDR3 region: CASSFQGGGQPQHF. The DNA of the CDR3 is TGTGCCAGCAGTTTCCAGGGCGGGGGTCAGCCCCAGCATTTT.

The chain carries TRBV11-1 and TRBJ2-2, with TRBD2 identical over 9 bases. The CDR3 extends over 14 amino acids. The V and J ends lost 6 bases and 6 bases, in that order; junction bases with no gene match: 5. Germline CDR1 SGHAT, CDR2 FQDESV (reference sequence). The CDR3 DNA reads as TGTGCCAGCAGTCCGGGACTAGCCTCCGGGGAGCTGTTTTTT. This sequence encodes CASSPGLASGELFF.

This chain links TRBV28 with TRBJ1-1; weak D call: TRBD1 (5 bases). The V gene lost 6 bases and the J gene lost 2 bases, with 7 bases spanning the gap. This CDR3 region has 12 residues. Germline loops: CDR1 MDHEN, CDR2 SYDVKM. CDR3 loop: CASRDINTEAFF. DNA of the CDR3: TGTGCCAGCAGGGACATCAACACTGAAGCTTTCTTT.